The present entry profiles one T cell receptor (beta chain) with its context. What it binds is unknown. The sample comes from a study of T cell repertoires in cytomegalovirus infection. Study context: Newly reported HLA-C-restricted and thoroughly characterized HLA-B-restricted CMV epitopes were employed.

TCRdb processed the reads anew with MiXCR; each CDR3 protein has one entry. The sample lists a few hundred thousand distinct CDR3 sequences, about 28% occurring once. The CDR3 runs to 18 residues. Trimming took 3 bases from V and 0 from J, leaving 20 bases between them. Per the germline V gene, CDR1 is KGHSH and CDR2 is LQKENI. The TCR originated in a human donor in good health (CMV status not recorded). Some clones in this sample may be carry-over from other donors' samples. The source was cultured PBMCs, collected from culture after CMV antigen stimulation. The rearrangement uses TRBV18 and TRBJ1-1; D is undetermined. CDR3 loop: CASSPPMGIGPMNTEAFF. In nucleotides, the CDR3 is TGTGCCAGCTCACCCCCCATGGGAATCGGACCAATGAACACTGAAGCTTTCTTT.